One and the same sample provided the 22 T cell receptor beta chains below, sequenced in a study of identical twins. TCRdb re-derived calls from the 5' RACE reads in MiXCR, one entry per CDR3 protein. The table shows about 520,000 distinct CDR3 sequences, with 20% to 25% occurring only once. These sequences were also reported in another study, on T cells expressing NK-cell markers.

The sample consisted of CD4+ T cells sorted from blood. All receptors come from a woman under 30 in good health.

The chain has TRBV29-1 and TRBJ2-7; TRBD1 is a possible D gene (6 bases). CDR1 SQVTM and CDR2 ANQGSEA come from the germline V gene. This CDR3 spans 11 amino acids. Trimming pared 4 bases from V and 3 bases from J, leaving 7 bases between. The CDR3 protein is CSVGQVYEQYF. The CDR3 nucleotides read TGCAGCGTTGGACAGGTCTACGAGCAGTACTTC.

This chain uses TRBV24-1 with TRBJ2-5; D is unresolved. V lost 4 bases to trimming and J lost 1 base, with 6 bases between them. The CDR3 is 13 residues long. Germline assignment: CDR1 KGHDR and CDR2 SFDVKD. The CDR3 reads CATSESFQETQYF. Written as DNA, the CDR3 is TGTGCCACCAGTGAGAGCTTCCAAGAGACCCAGTACTTC.

The chain links TRBV11-2 to TRBJ2-2; 15 nucleotides align to TRBD2. The germline V gene encodes CDR1 SGHAT and CDR2 FQNNGV. The junction had 3 bases not matched to a gene; V was cut back by 8 bases and J by 8 bases. The CDR3 totals 14 residues. Here the CDR3 DNA reads TGTGCCAGCGGACTAGCGGGAGGGCATGGGGAGCTGTTTTTT. Protein sequence: CASGLAGGHGELFF.

This clonotype was counted between two and nine times. In DNA form, the CDR3 reads TGTGCCAGCAGTTCAGAAGCCTCAGGGGGCACTGAAGCTTTCTTT. Residues: CASSSEASGGTEAFF. V gene TRBV12-3 or TRBV12-4 combines with J gene TRBJ1-1; 7 bases align to TRBD1. The CDR3 is made up of 15 amino acids. J was trimmed by 4 bases and V by 4 bases; bases with no gene match: 9.

This clonotype was counted between two and nine times. The J gene is TRBJ1-1, the V gene TRBV25-1, with D perhaps TRBD1 (5 bases). The length of the CDR3 is 14 residues. The V and J ends lost 5 bases and 3 bases respectively, with 13 bases between them. Looked up from germline, CDR1 is MGHDK and CDR2 is SYGVNS. This CDR3 reads CASSIRDVYTEAFF. CDR3 DNA: TGTGCCAGCAGTATCCGGGACGTTTACACTGAAGCTTTCTTT.

This clonotype was detected only a few times. The V call is TRBV5-1, the J call TRBJ2-1, with 12 positions matching TRBD2. The CDR3 sequence is 16 residues long. J gave up 7 bases and V 2 bases, and 7 bases lay outside the gene matches. Germline lookup yields CDR1 SGHRS and CDR2 YFSETQ. Here the CDR3 reads CASSFHSSGRDNEQFF. DNA for the CDR3: TGCGCCAGCAGCTTCCACTCTAGCGGGAGGGATAATGAGCAGTTCTTC.

DNA of the CDR3: TGCAGTGCTAGAGATATGGCTAGCGGCACAGATACGCAGTATTTT. This gives the protein CSARDMASGTDTQYF. This sequence joins TRBV20-1 and TRBJ2-3; TRBD2 might be the D (6 bases). Looked up from germline, CDR1 is DFQATT and CDR2 is SNEGSKA (reference sequence). V lost 0 bases, J lost 1 base, and 11 bases lay in between. The CDR3 is 15 amino acids.

This clonotype was counted a few times. The chain uses TRBV4-3 and TRBJ2-7, with 8 positions matching TRBD2. Germline CDR1 reads LGHNA; CDR2 reads YSLEER. The junction had 7 bases not matched to a gene; V was cut back by 2 bases and J by 4 bases. CDR3 length equals 15 residues. CDR3 bases: TGCGCCAGCAGCCAATCAAGCGGGAGCGGGTACGAGCAGTACTTC. This sequence encodes CASSQSSGSGYEQYF.

This chain connects TRBV6-5 to TRBJ1-1, with no clear D. There are 12 residues in the CDR3. V lost 8 bases and J 1 base, leaving 8 bases between the germline ends. Germline assignment: CDR1 MNHEY and CDR2 SVGAGI. This chain's CDR3 is CASGTANTEAFF. CDR3 bases: TGTGCCAGCGGAACAGCGAACACTGAAGCTTTCTTT.

The chain employs TRBV20-1 and TRBJ2-7; 7 nucleotides match TRBD1. CDR1 and CDR2 from the germline V gene are DFQATT and SNEGSKA (reference sequence). The CDR3 runs to 11 residues. The ends lost 6 bases at V and 5 bases at J; junction bases unmatched: 4. The CDR3: CSATGANEQYF. CDR3 coding DNA: TGCAGTGCCACAGGGGCCAACGAGCAGTACTTC.

This clonotype was recorded at least ten times. V and J are TRBV29-1 and TRBJ1-2, with D uncertain. V lost 8 bases to trimming and J lost 3 bases, with 4 bases between them. The CDR3 consists of 9 residues. CDR1 SQVTM and CDR2 ANQGSEA come from the germline V gene. CDR3 nucleotide sequence: TGCAGCTCCGACTATGGCTACACCTTC. This gives the protein CSSDYGYTF.

This clonotype has only a few counts. This chain connects TRBV20-1 to TRBJ1-2, with 10 bases identical to TRBD1. The germline gives CDR1 DFQATT, CDR2 SNEGSKA (reference sequence). CDR3 length equals 15 residues. V gave up 3 bases and J gave up 5 bases; unmatched junction bases: 9. The CDR3 loop is CSASKRGTGVYGYTF. CDR3 nucleotide sequence: TGCAGTGCTAGCAAACGTGGGACAGGGGTTTATGGCTACACCTTC.

The J gene is TRBJ1-2, the V gene TRBV5-1, with D possibly matching TRBD1 (6 bases). The CDR3 is 15 residues long. Trimming took 2 bases from V and 4 from J, leaving 15 bases between them. Germline V CDR1 and CDR2: SGHRS, YFSETQ. The CDR3 here is CASSFGTSKSYGYTF. The DNA for the CDR3 is TGCGCCAGCAGCTTCGGGACATCTAAATCCTATGGCTACACCTTC. The full variable domain, in which reference TRBV5-1 and TRBJ1-2 provide the parts outside the CDR3, is KAGVTQTPRYLIKTRGQQVTLSCSPISGHRSVSWYQQTPGQGLQFLFEYFSETQRNKGNFPGRFSGRQFSNSRSEMNVSTLELGDSALYLCASSFGTSKSYGYTFGSGTRLTVV.

This clonotype was counted only a few times. The chain carries TRBV5-5 and TRBJ2-2; D gene ambiguous. V lost 0 bases and J 6 bases, leaving 9 bases between the germline ends. The CDR3 is made up of 14 amino acids. Germline V lookup: CDR1 SGHKS, CDR2 YYEKEE (reference sequence). CDR3 bases: TGTGCCAGCAGCTTGGAGGCCGCCCCCGGGGAGCTGTTTTTT. Protein product: CASSLEAAPGELFF.

This clonotype has more than one count but fewer than ten. The chain carries TRBV20-1 and TRBJ2-5; D is possibly TRBD2 (6 bases). The V end lost 3 bases, the J end lost 2 bases, and 10 bases lay between the germline ends. Germline-derived CDR1 and CDR2 are DFQATT and SNEGSKA (reference sequence). The CDR3 has 13 residues. The CDR3, as DNA: TGCAGTGCTAGTCGGGGGTCACAAGAGACCCAGTACTTC. Amino acids: CSASRGSQETQYF.

This rearrangement joins TRBV5-1 to TRBJ1-1; D gene unclear. Germline V CDR1 and CDR2: SGHRS, YFSETQ. The CDR3 has 14 residues. Between the trimmed V and J ends, which lost 0 bases and 1 base, there was a span of 7 bases. The CDR3, as DNA: TGCGCCAGCAGCTTGGGACACGCGAACACTGAAGCTTTCTTT. This gives the protein CASSLGHANTEAFF.

This clonotype was counted between two and nine times. V usage is TRBV2 and J usage is TRBJ1-6; no firm D call. V was trimmed by 6 bases and J by 13 bases, leaving 10 bases between them. There are 11 residues in the CDR3. CDR1 and CDR2 (germline): SNHLY, FYNNEI. The CDR3 protein is CASRAIGPLHF. DNA of the CDR3: TGTGCCAGCAGGGCTATCGGGCCCCTCCACTTT.

The sample holds many counts of this clonotype. The chain couples TRBV5-5 to TRBJ2-1, with 8 bases identical to TRBD1. Germline lookup yields CDR1 SGHKS and CDR2 YYEKEE (reference sequence). The CDR3 is 16 amino acids. V gave up 0 bases and J gave up 6 bases; unmatched junction bases: 8. CDR3: CASSLASQGAINEQFF. For the CDR3, the DNA is TGTGCCAGCAGCTTGGCATCCCAGGGGGCGATCAATGAGCAGTTCTTC.

This clonotype was observed a handful of times. The V call is TRBV20-1, the J call TRBJ1-3; 10 bases agree with TRBD1. CDR1 and CDR2 (germline): DFQATT, SNEGSKA (reference sequence). The CDR3 consists of 12 residues. In nucleotides, the CDR3 is TGCAGCGGAGGACAGGGGGAAAACACCATATATTTT. Encoded protein: CSGGQGENTIYF.

This clonotype was counted many times. The genes are TRBV12-3 or TRBV12-4 and TRBJ2-7, with no clear D. CDR3 length: 13 residues. V gave up 5 bases and J gave up 3 bases, with 11 bases separating them. CDR3 residues: CASSLLWNYEQYF. CDR3 bases: TGTGCCAGCAGTCTTCTGTGGAACTACGAGCAGTACTTC.

The V gene is TRBV5-4, the J gene TRBJ2-4; TRBD2 aligns across 7 bases. Germline CDR1 SGHNT, CDR2 YYREEE (reference sequence). The CDR3 sequence is 12 residues long. The trim removed 4 bases at V and 12 bases at J, leaving 7 bases unmatched. The CDR3 region is CASSRDGTNQYF. DNA for the CDR3: TGTGCCAGCAGCCGAGACGGGACTAATCAGTACTTC.

This clonotype was seen only a few times. The V call is TRBV20-1, the J call TRBJ2-2, with D unresolved. Germline CDR1 DFQATT, CDR2 SNEGSKA (reference sequence). V lost 3 bases and J 4 bases, leaving 12 bases between the germline ends. The length of the CDR3 is 14 residues. The CDR3 here is CSARGLPGTGELFF. CDR3 DNA: TGCAGTGCTAGGGGATTGCCGGGCACCGGGGAGCTGTTTTTT.